The 31 T cell receptor beta chains in this list originate from one sample, sequenced in a study of blood T cell repertoires in COVID-19. Sequencing used immunoSEQ multiplex PCR; TCRdb keeps in-frame clones, though not all of them. The table shows 15,000 to 20,000 clones, with approximately 91% occurring only once. The sequenced material came from peripheral blood. These receptors came from a human donor in a cohort sampled during active COVID-19.

This chain joins TRBV10-2 and TRBJ2-1; 7 bases match TRBD2. V shed 4 bases, J shed 3 bases, and the junction held 6 bases outside the gene matches. The germline V gene has CDR1 WSHSY and CDR2 SAAADI. The CDR3 has 15 amino acids. Here the CDR3 reads CASSVGGSGYNEQFF. In nucleotides, the CDR3 is TGCGCCAGCAGTGTGGGGGGGTCCGGCTACAATGAGCAGTTCTTC.

The sample holds one count of this clone. The V call is TRBV28, the J call TRBJ2-1; 8 bases are shared with TRBD2. This CDR3 has 12 amino acids. Germline V gene data show CDR1 as MDHEN and CDR2 as SYDVKM. The junction had 4 bases not matched to a gene; V was cut back by 3 bases and J by 12 bases. This CDR3 reads CASSLIAGGQFF. The CDR3 nucleotides read TGTGCCAGCAGTTTGATTGCGGGGGGGCAGTTCTTC.

This chain links TRBV30 with TRBJ1-2; D not certain. The CDR3 length is 14 residues. The V end was cut by 5 bases, the J end by 5 bases, with 18 bases between. Germline V lookup: CDR1 GTSNPN, CDR2 SVGIG (reference sequence). CDR3 sequence (DNA): TGTGCCTGGGGGTCCGGTGGAGGGAAGTATGGCTACACCTTC. Translation: CAWGSGGGKYGYTF.

This rearrangement joins TRBV3-1 (or the pseudogene TRBV3-2) to TRBJ2-4, with D maybe TRBD1 (6 bases). The CDR3 extends over 14 amino acids. V shed 2 bases and J shed 1 base, with 6 bases lying between them. Germline V CDR1 and CDR2: LGHDT, YNNKEL (reference sequence). The CDR3 here is CASSQRGAKNIQYF. CDR3 DNA sequence: TGTGCCAGCAGCCAAAGGGGGGCCAAAAACATTCAGTACTTC.

V gene TRBV10-3 combines with J gene TRBJ1-1; 8 bases fit TRBD1. V trimming: 6 bases; J trimming: 1 base; junction bases outside the gene matches: 7. CDR1 ENHRY and CDR2 SYGVKD come from the germline V gene. CDR3 size: 15 residues. The DNA of the CDR3 is TGTGCCATCAGGAGAGCCGGGACAGGGAACACTGAAGCTTTCTTT. This gives the protein CAIRRAGTGNTEAFF.

The chain recombines TRBV4-2 with TRBJ2-1; D is unresolved. The CDR3 sequence is 13 residues long. Germline CDR1 reads LGHNA; CDR2 reads YNFKEQ. V shed 4 bases and J shed 5 bases, with 9 bases lying between them. As DNA, the CDR3 is TGTGCCAGCAGCCCTAACCATAACAATGAGCAGTTCTTC. Its protein product is CASSPNHNNEQFF.

The rearrangement uses TRBV27 and TRBJ1-5; TRBD1 aligns across 10 bases. The CDR3 is 14 residues long. Germline V gene lookup returns CDR1 MNHEY and CDR2 SMNVEV (reference sequence). V trimming: 4 bases; J trimming: 11 bases; junction bases outside the gene matches: 8. The CDR3 sequence: CASSYGTGDPAQHF. The CDR3 bases are TGTGCCAGCAGTTACGGGACAGGGGACCCAGCCCAGCATTTT.

The chain uses TRBV9 and TRBJ2-5, with a weak D call TRBD1 (6 bases). This CDR3 comprises 15 residues. Deletions cut 3 bases from V and 5 bases from J, with 17 bases between. Germline-derived CDR1 and CDR2 are SGDLS and YYNGEE. CDR3 in DNA: TGTGCCAGCAGCGGCCAGTTTGGGGGCTGGGAGACCCAGTACTTC. Protein product: CASSGQFGGWETQYF.

This rearrangement joins TRBV7-3 to TRBJ2-3; 8 bases fit TRBD2. Germline CDR1 and CDR2: SGHTA and FQGTGA. The ends lost 2 bases at V and 2 bases at J; junction bases unmatched: 3. The CDR3 spans 15 residues. CDR3 protein: CASSLYSGATDTQYF. The CDR3 nucleotides read TGTGCCAGCAGCTTATATAGCGGGGCCACAGATACGCAGTATTTT.

This clone was found once. This sequence joins TRBV2 and TRBJ2-5; 11 bases align to TRBD2. The CDR3 totals 16 residues. V shed 3 bases, J shed 7 bases, and the junction held 10 bases outside the gene matches. Germline V lookup: CDR1 SNHLY, CDR2 FYNNEI. CDR3 sequence (DNA): TGTGCCAGCAGTGAGGCAATAGCGGGGGGGCTGGGGACCCAGTACTTC. It yields the protein CASSEAIAGGLGTQYF.

This rearrangement joins TRBV7-9 to TRBJ2-3; 12 bases match TRBD2. The germline V gene has CDR1 SEHNR and CDR2 FQNEAQ (reference sequence). V lost 0 bases to trimming and J lost 6 bases; unmatched junction nucleotides: 7. This CDR3 has 17 amino acids. CDR3: CASSLAPSGGARDTQYF. The CDR3 DNA is TGTGCCAGCAGCTTAGCCCCTAGCGGGGGGGCCAGGGATACGCAGTATTTT.

This rearrangement joins TRBV2 to TRBJ1-2; the D is unclear. The length of the CDR3 is 12 residues. Trimming shortened V by 6 bases and J by 1 base, and 6 bases separated the two germline ends. Looked up from germline, CDR1 is SNHLY and CDR2 is FYNNEI. CDR3 bases: TGTGCCAGCAGCAGGAATAACTATGGCTACACCTTC. Amino acids: CASSRNNYGYTF. Looking up the rest from reference TRBV2 and TRBJ1-2 gives the full variable domain: EPEVTQTPSHQVTQMGQEVILRCVPISNHLYFYWYRQILGQKVEFLVSFYNNEISEKSEIFDDQFSVERPDGSNFTLKIRSTKLEDSAMYFCASSRNNYGYTFGSGTRLTVV.

This clone was picked up a small number of times. The rearrangement joins TRBV30 to TRBJ1-5; perhaps TRBD1 as D (6 bases). This CDR3 is built from 14 residues. Germline CDR1 is GTSNPN and CDR2 is SVGIG (reference sequence). Trimming removed 0 bases at V and 5 bases at J, with 11 bases between. CDR3 in DNA: TGTGCCTGGAGTGTAGGGACATGGGATCAGCCCCAGCATTTT. It codes for CAWSVGTWDQPQHF.

The V call is TRBV19, the J call TRBJ1-1; TRBD1 matches 7 bases. The CDR3 loop spans 14 amino acids. The V and J ends lost 8 bases and 0 bases, in that order; junction bases with no gene match: 6. Germline values: CDR1 LNHDA, CDR2 SQIVND (reference sequence). CDR3 sequence: CASGRTGLNTEAFF. The CDR3 nucleotides are TGTGCCAGTGGCCGGACAGGATTGAACACTGAAGCTTTCTTT.

This sequence joins TRBV10-1 and TRBJ2-5; 10 bases align to TRBD1. CDR1 and CDR2 from the germline V gene are WNHNN and SYGVQD (reference sequence). The CDR3 runs 15 residues. Unmatched junction bases numbered 8, after V lost 5 bases and J lost 5 bases. The CDR3 is CASSPSTGGWETQYF. CDR3 sequence (DNA): TGCGCCAGCAGTCCCTCGACAGGGGGCTGGGAGACCCAGTACTTC.

The chain joins TRBV7-9 to TRBJ2-3; TRBD1 is a possible D gene (5 bases). There are 15 residues in the CDR3. In germline, CDR1 is SEHNR, CDR2 FQNEAQ (reference sequence). Trimming cost V 4 bases and J 2 bases, with 13 bases left between them. CDR3 region: CASSSFDSDTDTQYF. The CDR3 DNA reads as TGTGCCAGCAGCTCCTTCGACAGCGACACAGATACGCAGTATTTT.

This rearrangement joins TRBV5-1 to TRBJ2-7, with D unclear. The CDR3 consists of 15 residues. The germline V gene encodes CDR1 SGHRS and CDR2 YFSETQ. V lost 0 bases and J 1 base, leaving 11 bases between the germline ends. Written as DNA, the CDR3 is TGCGCCAGCAGCTTGGAGCCGAGAGAATCCTACGAGCAGTACTTC. Translating gives CASSLEPRESYEQYF.

The CDR3 coding sequence is TGTGCCTGGAACAGGGGACCCTCCTACGAGCAGTACTTC. Protein product: CAWNRGPSYEQYF. This chain links TRBV30 with TRBJ2-7; 7 bases map to TRBD1. CDR1 GTSNPN and CDR2 SVGIG come from the germline V gene (reference sequence). V dropped 4 bases and J dropped 0; count of bases not matched to a gene: 3. CDR3 length: 13 amino acids.

The chain employs TRBV3-1 (or the pseudogene TRBV3-2) and TRBJ1-1; 7 bases align to TRBD1. J was trimmed by 8 bases and V by 4 bases; bases with no gene match: 7. Germline loops: CDR1 LGHDT, CDR2 YNNKEL (reference sequence). There are 13 residues in the CDR3. The CDR3 here is CASSRDSSLEAFF. CDR3 in DNA: TGTGCCAGCAGCCGGGACAGTTCCCTGGAAGCTTTCTTT.

This clone was recorded only once. The CDR3 sequence: CASSAYFQGNQPQHF. The CDR3 nucleotides read TGTGCCAGTAGTGCGTACTTCCAGGGCAATCAGCCCCAGCATTTT. J is TRBJ1-5 and V is TRBV19; D ambiguous. The CDR3 sequence is 15 residues long. The V gene's germline CDR1 is LNHDA and CDR2 SQIVND (reference sequence). The V gene lost 5 bases and the J gene lost 2 bases, with 13 bases spanning the gap.

The chain carries TRBV25-1 and TRBJ2-2; unclear D gene. Germline V CDR1 and CDR2: MGHDK, SYGVNS. The CDR3 has 14 residues. V was cut by 3 bases and J by 0 bases, with 5 bases left in between. The CDR3 DNA sequence: TGTGCCAGCAGTGAGTGGCCGAACACCGGGGAGCTGTTTTTT. Protein sequence: CASSEWPNTGELFF.

The gene calls are TRBV4-2 and TRBJ2-7; 11 bases line up with TRBD2. V lost 3 bases and J lost 0; bases outside the gene matches: 7. The CDR3 spans 17 residues. Germline V gives CDR1 LGHNA, CDR2 YNFKEQ. The chain's CDR3 is CASSQVAGGRTSYEQYF. The CDR3 DNA reads as TGTGCCAGCAGCCAGGTAGCGGGGGGGCGGACCTCCTACGAGCAGTACTTC.

The chain couples TRBV5-4 to TRBJ1-6; D is unresolved. V lost 3 bases and J 4 bases, leaving 14 bases between the germline ends. The germline V gene encodes CDR1 SGHNT and CDR2 YYREEE (reference sequence). The CDR3 is 16 amino acids. Here the CDR3 reads CASSSGNRLYNSPLHF. CDR3 coding DNA: TGTGCCAGCAGCTCTGGTAACAGATTATATAATTCACCCCTCCACTTT. Filled out from reference TRBV5-4 and TRBJ1-6, the complete variable domain reads ETGVTQSPTHLIKTRGQQVTLRCSSQSGHNTVSWYQQALGQGPQFIFQYYREEENGRGNFPPRFSGLQFPNYSSELNVNALELDDSALYLCASSSGNRLYNSPLHFGNGTRLTVT.

The V gene is TRBV5-1, the J gene TRBJ1-1; TRBD1 agrees at 7 bases. Germline CDR1 reads SGHRS; CDR2 reads YFSETQ. The CDR3 consists of 16 residues. With 0 bases clipped from V and 0 bases from J, the junction kept 5 bases outside the gene matches. The CDR3 is CASSLETTGVNTEAFF. For the CDR3, the DNA is TGCGCCAGCAGCTTGGAAACTACAGGGGTGAACACTGAAGCTTTCTTT.

The rearrangement links TRBV27 to TRBJ1-2; 7 nucleotides align to TRBD1. From germline, CDR1 is MNHEY and CDR2 SMNVEV (reference sequence). V lost 3 bases, J lost 8 bases, and 9 bases stayed unmatched. The CDR3 is 14 residues long. The CDR3 nucleotides are TGTGCCAGCAGTTTGACAGGGTTAGGACGCGGCTACACCTTC. This translates into CASSLTGLGRGYTF.

The chain carries TRBV7-6 and TRBJ2-1, with D maybe TRBD1 (6 bases). Trimming stripped 1 base from V and 3 bases from J, with 7 bases between. Germline assignment: CDR1 SGHVS and CDR2 FNYEAQ. The CDR3 has 14 residues. The CDR3 bases are TGTGCCAGCAGCTTAGGGGACATCTACAATGAGCAGTTCTTC. It codes for CASSLGDIYNEQFF. Full variable domain (rest looked up from reference TRBV7-6 and TRBJ2-1): GAGVSQSPRYKVTKRGQDVALRCDPISGHVSLYWYRQALGQGPEFLTYFNYEAQQDKSGLPNDRFSAERPEGSISTLTIQRTEQRDSAMYRCASSLGDIYNEQFFGPGTRLTVL.

The chain has TRBV30 and TRBJ1-4; TRBD1 might be the D (6 bases). V lost 0 bases and J lost 5, with 13 bases in between. Germline CDR1 is GTSNPN and CDR2 is SVGIG (reference sequence). The CDR3 extends over 15 amino acids. The CDR3 spells CAWSVQAGVNEKLFF. The CDR3 DNA reads as TGTGCCTGGAGTGTACAGGCAGGGGTAAATGAAAAACTGTTTTTT.

V is TRBV19 and J is TRBJ1-2, with D hard to call. Germline V lookup: CDR1 LNHDA, CDR2 SQIVND (reference sequence). The CDR3 totals 15 residues. V was trimmed by 4 bases and J by 0 bases, leaving 12 bases between them. The CDR3: CASSTSGYPNYGYTF. CDR3 nucleotide sequence: TGTGCCAGTAGTACCTCAGGCTACCCTAACTATGGCTACACCTTC.

The J gene is TRBJ2-7, the V gene TRBV11-2; 12 bases align to TRBD1. Trimming removed 6 bases from V and 5 bases from J; junction bases left unmatched: 8. CDR3 length equals 15 residues. CDR1 is SGHAT and CDR2 is FQNNGV in the germline V gene. The CDR3 nucleotides read TGTGCCAGCAGACGTCCCGGGACAGGGGGCAACGAGCAGTACTTC. Translated: CASRRPGTGGNEQYF.

CDR3 nucleotides: TGTGCCAGCAGCTCCTACAGGGGCCACGAGCAGTACTTC. The encoded protein is CASSSYRGHEQYF. This rearrangement joins TRBV7-6 to TRBJ2-7; TRBD1 agrees at 7 bases. The CDR3 totals 13 residues. V was pared by 4 bases and J by 5 bases, with 5 bases of the junction left unmatched. CDR1 is SGHVS, CDR2 FNYEAQ, per germline.

The chain has TRBV19 and TRBJ2-2; 9 bases map to TRBD1. This CDR3 contains 16 residues. Germline CDR1 LNHDA, CDR2 SQIVND (reference sequence). J lost 5 bases, V lost 3 bases, and 7 bases had no gene match. CDR3 in DNA: TGTGCCAGTAGTATGAGGACAGGGGCGAGAACCGGGGAGCTGTTTTTT. Translating it yields CASSMRTGARTGELFF.